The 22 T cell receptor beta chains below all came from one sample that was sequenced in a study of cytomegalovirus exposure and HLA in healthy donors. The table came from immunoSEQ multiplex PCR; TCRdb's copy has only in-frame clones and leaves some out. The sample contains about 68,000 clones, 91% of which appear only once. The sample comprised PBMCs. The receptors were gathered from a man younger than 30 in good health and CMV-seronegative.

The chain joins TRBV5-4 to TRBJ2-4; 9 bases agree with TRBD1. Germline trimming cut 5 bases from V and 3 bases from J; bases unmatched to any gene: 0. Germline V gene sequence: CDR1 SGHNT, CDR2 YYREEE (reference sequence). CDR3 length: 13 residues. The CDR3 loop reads CASRTGGKNIQYF. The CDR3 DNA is TGTGCCAGCAGGACAGGGGGCAAAAACATTCAGTACTTC. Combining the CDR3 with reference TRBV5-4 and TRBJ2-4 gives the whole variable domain ETGVTQSPTHLIKTRGQQVTLRCSSQSGHNTVSWYQQALGQGPQFIFQYYREEENGRGNFPPRFSGLQFPNYSSELNVNALELDDSALYLCASRTGGKNIQYFGAGTRLSVL.

As DNA, the CDR3 is TGTGCCAGCAGCTTAGACAGGGGCACAGATACGCAGTATTTT. Amino acid sequence: CASSLDRGTDTQYF. The V call is TRBV7-3, the J call TRBJ2-3; 7 nucleotides match TRBD1. CDR1 and CDR2 from the germline V gene are SGHTA and FQGTGA. Trimming cost V 2 bases and J 1 base; bases outside gene matches: 0. The CDR3 has 14 amino acids.

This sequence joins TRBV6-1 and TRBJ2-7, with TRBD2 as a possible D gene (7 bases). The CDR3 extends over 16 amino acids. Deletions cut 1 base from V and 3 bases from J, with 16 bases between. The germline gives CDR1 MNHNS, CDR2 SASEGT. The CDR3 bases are TGTGCCAGCAGTGAAGGGGGGGGGCCCTTATACTACGAGCAGTACTTC. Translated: CASSEGGGPLYYEQYF.

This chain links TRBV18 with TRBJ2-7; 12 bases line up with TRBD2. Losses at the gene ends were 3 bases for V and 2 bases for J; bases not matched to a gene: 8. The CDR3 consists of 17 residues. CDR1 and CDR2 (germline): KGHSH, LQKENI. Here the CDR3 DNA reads TGTGCCAGCTCACCCCTACTAGCGGGAGGACCTACCTACGAGCAGTACTTC. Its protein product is CASSPLLAGGPTYEQYF.

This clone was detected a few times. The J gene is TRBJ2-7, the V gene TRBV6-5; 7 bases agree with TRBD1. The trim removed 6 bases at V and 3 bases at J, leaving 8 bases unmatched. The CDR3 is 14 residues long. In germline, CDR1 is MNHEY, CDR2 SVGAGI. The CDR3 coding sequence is TGTGCCAGCAGCCGCCGGGACAGCCACTACGAGCAGTACTTC. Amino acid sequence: CASSRRDSHYEQYF.

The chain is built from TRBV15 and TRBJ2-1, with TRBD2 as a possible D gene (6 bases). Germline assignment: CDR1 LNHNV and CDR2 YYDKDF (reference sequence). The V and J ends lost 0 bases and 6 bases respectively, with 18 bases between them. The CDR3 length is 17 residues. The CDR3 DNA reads TGTGCCACCAGCAGAGATAGGGCGGGAATAGGTGTCAATGAGCAGTTCTTC. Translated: CATSRDRAGIGVNEQFF. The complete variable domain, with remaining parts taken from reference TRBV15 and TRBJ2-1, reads DAMVIQNPRYQVTQFGKPVTLSCSQTLNHNVMYWYQQKSSQAPKLLFHYYDKDFNNEADTPDNFQSRRPNTSFCFLDIRSPGLGDTAMYLCATSRDRAGIGVNEQFFGPGTRLTVL.

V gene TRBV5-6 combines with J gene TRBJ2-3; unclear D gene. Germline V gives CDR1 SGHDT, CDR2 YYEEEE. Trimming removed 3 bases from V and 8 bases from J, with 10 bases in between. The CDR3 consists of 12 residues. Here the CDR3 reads CASSSLGATQYF. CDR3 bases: TGTGCCAGCAGCTCCCTAGGTGCTACGCAGTATTTT.

The CDR3 nucleotides are TGTGCCAAAATCGACGAGCAGTACTTC. Encoded protein: CAKIDEQYF. The chain is built from TRBV10-3 and TRBJ2-7; unclear D gene. The CDR3 sequence is 9 residues long. V was shortened by 10 bases and J by 5 bases, with 6 bases between the two germline ends. Germline-derived CDR1 and CDR2 are ENHRY and SYGVKD.

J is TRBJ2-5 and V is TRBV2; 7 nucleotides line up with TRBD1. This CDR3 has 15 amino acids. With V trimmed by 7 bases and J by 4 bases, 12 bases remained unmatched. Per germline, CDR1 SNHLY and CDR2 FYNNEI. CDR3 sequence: CASTRQGVRGETQYF. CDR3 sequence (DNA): TGTGCCAGCACTAGACAGGGCGTTCGGGGAGAGACCCAGTACTTC. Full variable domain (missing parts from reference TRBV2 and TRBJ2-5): EPEVTQTPSHQVTQMGQEVILRCVPISNHLYFYWYRQILGQKVEFLVSFYNNEISEKSEIFDDQFSVERPDGSNFTLKIRSTKLEDSAMYFCASTRQGVRGETQYFGPGTRLLVL.

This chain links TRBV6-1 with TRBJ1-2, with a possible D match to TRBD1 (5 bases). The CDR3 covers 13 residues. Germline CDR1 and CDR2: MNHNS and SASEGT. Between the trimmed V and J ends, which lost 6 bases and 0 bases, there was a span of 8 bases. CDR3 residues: CASRKDTNYGYTF. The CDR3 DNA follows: TGTGCCAGCAGAAAGGACACTAACTATGGCTACACCTTC.

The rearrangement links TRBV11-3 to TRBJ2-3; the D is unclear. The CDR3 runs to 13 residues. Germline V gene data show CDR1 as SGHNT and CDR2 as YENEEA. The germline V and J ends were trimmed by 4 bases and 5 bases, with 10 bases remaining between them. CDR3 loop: CASSSELEDTQYF. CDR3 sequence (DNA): TGTGCCAGCAGCTCCGAGTTAGAAGATACGCAGTATTTT.

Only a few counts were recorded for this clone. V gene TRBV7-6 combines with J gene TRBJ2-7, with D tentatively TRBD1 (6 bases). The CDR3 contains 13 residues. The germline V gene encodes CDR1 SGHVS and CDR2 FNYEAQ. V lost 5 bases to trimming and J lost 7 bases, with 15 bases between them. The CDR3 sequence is CASSVTGFREQYF. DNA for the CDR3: TGTGCCAGCAGCGTGACAGGCTTTAGAGAGCAGTACTTC.

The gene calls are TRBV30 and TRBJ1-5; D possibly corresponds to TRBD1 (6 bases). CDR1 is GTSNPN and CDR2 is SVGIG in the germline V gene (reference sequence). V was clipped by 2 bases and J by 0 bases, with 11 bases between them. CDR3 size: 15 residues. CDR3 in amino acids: CAWSSGDYSNQPQHF. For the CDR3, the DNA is TGTGCCTGGAGTTCAGGGGATTATAGCAATCAGCCCCAGCATTTT.

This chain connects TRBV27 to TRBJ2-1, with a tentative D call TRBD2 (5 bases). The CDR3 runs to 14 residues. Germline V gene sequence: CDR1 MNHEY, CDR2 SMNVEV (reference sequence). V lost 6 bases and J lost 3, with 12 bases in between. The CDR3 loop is CASSRSGIYNEQFF. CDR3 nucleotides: TGTGCCAGCAGCCGGTCCGGGATCTACAATGAGCAGTTCTTC.

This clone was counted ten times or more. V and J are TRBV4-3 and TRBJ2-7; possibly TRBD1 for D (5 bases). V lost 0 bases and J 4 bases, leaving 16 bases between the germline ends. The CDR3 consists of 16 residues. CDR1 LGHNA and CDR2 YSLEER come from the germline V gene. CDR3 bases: TGCGCCAGCAGCCAAGATTCCTTCGGCCAGGGATACGAGCAGTACTTC. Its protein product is CASSQDSFGQGYEQYF.

This CDR3 is CASSPAVAYEQYF. As DNA, the CDR3 is TGTGCCAGCAGCCCGGCGGTAGCCTACGAGCAGTACTTC. The chain recombines TRBV7-9 with TRBJ2-7; D unresolved. V was clipped by 5 bases and J by 2 bases, with 10 bases between them. The CDR3 is 13 amino acids. The germline V gene encodes CDR1 SEHNR and CDR2 FQNEAQ (reference sequence).

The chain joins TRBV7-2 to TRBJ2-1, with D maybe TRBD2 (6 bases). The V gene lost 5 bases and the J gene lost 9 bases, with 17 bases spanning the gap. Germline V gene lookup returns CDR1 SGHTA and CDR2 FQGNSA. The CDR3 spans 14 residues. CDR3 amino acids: CASSPGLARGEQFF. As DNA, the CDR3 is TGTGCCAGCAGCCCGGGACTCGCCCGAGGTGAGCAGTTCTTC.

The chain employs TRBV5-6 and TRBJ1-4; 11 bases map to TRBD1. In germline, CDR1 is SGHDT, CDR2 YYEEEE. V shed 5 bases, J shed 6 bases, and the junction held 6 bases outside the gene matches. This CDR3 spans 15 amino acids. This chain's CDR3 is CASSHTGQGDEKLFF. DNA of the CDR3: TGTGCCAGCAGTCATACGGGACAGGGGGATGAAAAACTGTTTTTT.

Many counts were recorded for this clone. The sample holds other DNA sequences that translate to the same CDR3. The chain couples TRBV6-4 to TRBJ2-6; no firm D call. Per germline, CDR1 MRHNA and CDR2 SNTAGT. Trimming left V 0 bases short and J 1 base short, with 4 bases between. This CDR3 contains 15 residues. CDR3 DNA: TGTGCCAGCAGTGACTCGAGTTCTGGGGCCAACGTCCTGACTTTC. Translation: CASSDSSSGANVLTF.

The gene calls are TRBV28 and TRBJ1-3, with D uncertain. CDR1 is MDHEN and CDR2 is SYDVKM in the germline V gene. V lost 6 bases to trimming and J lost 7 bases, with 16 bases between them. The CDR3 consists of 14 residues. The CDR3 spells CASSSGEVGNTIYF. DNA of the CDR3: TGTGCCAGCAGCTCCGGGGAGGTCGGGAACACCATATATTTT.

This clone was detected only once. The CDR3 spells CAWSFVSGGNEQFF. DNA of the CDR3: TGTGCCTGGAGTTTTGTTTCAGGAGGGAATGAGCAGTTCTTC. The V call is TRBV30, the J call TRBJ2-1; weak D call: TRBD2 (6 bases). CDR1 is GTSNPN, CDR2 SVGIG, per germline (reference sequence). The CDR3 loop spans 14 amino acids. V lost 2 bases and J lost 7, with 15 bases in between.

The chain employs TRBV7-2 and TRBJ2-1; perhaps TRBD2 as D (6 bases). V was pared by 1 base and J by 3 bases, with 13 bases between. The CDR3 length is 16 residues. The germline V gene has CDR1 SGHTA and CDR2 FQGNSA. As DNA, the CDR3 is TGTGCCAGCAGCTTAGTAGGAGGGGCGGGCTACAATGAGCAGTTCTTC. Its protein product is CASSLVGGAGYNEQFF. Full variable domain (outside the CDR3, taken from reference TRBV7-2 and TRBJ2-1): GAGVSQSPSNKVTEKGKDVELRCDPISGHTALYWYRQSLGQGLEFLIYFQGNSAPDKSGLPSDRFSAERTGGSVSTLTIQRTQQEDSAVYLCASSLVGGAGYNEQFFGPGTRLTVL.